The source of this T cell receptor beta chain is a study of T cell repertoires in cytomegalovirus infection. Study information: CMV infection plus the matching HLA type was flagged by public TCR beta signatures. General study findings and limits: Across the ex vivo response, the dominant clonotypes were HLA-C-restricted CMV-specific TCR beta clonotypes. There were carriers of CMV plus the relevant HLA, and cumulative public TCR beta family frequency identified them.

TCRdb itself ran the reads through MiXCR, one entry per CDR3 protein. The sample carries 130,000 or so distinct CDR3 sequences, 5% to 6.5% recorded once. This clonotype occurred many times. Its antigen is currently unknown. The CDR3 is 14 residues long. V dropped 5 bases and J dropped 1 base, with 8 bases sitting between them. Germline V lookup: CDR1 SNHLY, CDR2 FYNNEI. This clonotype was sampled from a human donor in good health (CMV status not recorded). Some clones in this sample may be carry-over from other donors' samples. This chain connects TRBV2 to TRBJ2-2, with unresolved D. The sample taken for sequencing was PBMCs. The CDR3 loop is CASSFTQNTGELFF. CDR3 nucleotide sequence: TGTGCCAGCAGTTTCACTCAGAACACCGGGGAGCTGTTTTTT.